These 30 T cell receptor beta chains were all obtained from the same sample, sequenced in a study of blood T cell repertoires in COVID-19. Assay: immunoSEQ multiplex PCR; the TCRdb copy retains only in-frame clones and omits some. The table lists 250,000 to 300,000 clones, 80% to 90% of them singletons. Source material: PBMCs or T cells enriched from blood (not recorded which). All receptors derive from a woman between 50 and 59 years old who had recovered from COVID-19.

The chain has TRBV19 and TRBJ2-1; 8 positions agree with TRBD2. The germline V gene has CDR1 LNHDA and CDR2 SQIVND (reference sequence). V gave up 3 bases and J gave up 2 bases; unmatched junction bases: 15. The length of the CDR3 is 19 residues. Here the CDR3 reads CASSIEASGLASTYNEQFF. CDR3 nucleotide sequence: TGTGCCAGTAGTATTGAAGCTAGCGGGCTTGCCTCTACCTACAATGAGCAGTTCTTC.

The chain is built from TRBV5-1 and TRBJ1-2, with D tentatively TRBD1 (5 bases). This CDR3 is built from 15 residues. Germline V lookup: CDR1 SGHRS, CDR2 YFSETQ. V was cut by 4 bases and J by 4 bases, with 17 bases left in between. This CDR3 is CASSPHGGNSYGYTF. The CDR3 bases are TGCGCCAGCAGCCCTCACGGGGGGAATAGCTATGGCTACACCTTC.

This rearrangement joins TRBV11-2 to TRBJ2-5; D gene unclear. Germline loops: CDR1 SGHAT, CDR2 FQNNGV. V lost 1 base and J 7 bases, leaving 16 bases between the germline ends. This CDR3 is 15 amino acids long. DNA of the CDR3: TGTGCCAGCAGCTTAGGACGACAAGGATGGGCGACCCAGTACTTC. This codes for CASSLGRQGWATQYF.

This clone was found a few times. CDR3 DNA sequence: TGTGCCAGCAGCTTAGTCCTAGCGGGAGTTGGGTACAATGAGCAGTTCTTC. Translation: CASSLVLAGVGYNEQFF. This sequence joins TRBV7-9 and TRBJ2-1, with TRBD2 identical over 10 bases. This CDR3 contains 17 residues. Unmatched junction bases numbered 7, after V lost 1 base and J lost 4 bases. Germline V gene data show CDR1 as SEHNR and CDR2 as FQNEAQ (reference sequence). Complete variable domain (other parts from reference TRBV7-9 and TRBJ2-1): DTGVSQNPRHKITKRGQNVTFRCDPISEHNRLYWYRQTLGQGPEFLTYFQNEAQLEKSRLLSDRFSAERPKGSFSTLEIQRTEQGDSAMYLCASSLVLAGVGYNEQFFGPGTRLTVL.

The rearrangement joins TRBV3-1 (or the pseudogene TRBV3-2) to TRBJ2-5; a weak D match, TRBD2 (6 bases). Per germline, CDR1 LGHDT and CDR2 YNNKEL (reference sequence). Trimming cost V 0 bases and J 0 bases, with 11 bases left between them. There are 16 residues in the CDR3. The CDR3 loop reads CASSQDRGSYQETQYF. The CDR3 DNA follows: TGTGCCAGCAGCCAAGATCGGGGGTCGTACCAAGAGACCCAGTACTTC.

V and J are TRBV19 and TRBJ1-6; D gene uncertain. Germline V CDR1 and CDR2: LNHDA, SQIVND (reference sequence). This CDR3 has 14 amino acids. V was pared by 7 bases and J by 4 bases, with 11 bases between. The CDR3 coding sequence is TGTGCCAGTAAGGCAGGACTGTATAATTCACCCCTCCACTTT. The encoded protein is CASKAGLYNSPLHF. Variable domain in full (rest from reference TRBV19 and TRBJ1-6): DGGITQSPKYLFRKEGQNVTLSCEQNLNHDAMYWYRQDPGQGLRLIYYSQIVNDFQKGDIAEGYSVSREKKESFPLTVTSAQKNPTAFYLCASKAGLYNSPLHFGNGTRLTVT.

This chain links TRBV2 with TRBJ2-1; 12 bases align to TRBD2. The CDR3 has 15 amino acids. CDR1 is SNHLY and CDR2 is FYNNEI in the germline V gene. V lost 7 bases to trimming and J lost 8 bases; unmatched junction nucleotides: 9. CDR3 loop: CASNGASGRADEQFF. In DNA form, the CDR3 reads TGTGCCAGCAATGGGGCTAGCGGGAGGGCCGATGAGCAGTTCTTC.

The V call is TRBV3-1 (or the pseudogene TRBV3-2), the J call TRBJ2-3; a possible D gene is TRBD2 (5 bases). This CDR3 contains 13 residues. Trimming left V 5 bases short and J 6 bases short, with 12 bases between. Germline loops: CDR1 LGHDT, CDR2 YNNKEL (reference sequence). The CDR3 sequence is CASSFRPGDTQYF. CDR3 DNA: TGTGCCAGCAGCTTTAGGCCGGGGGATACGCAGTATTTT.

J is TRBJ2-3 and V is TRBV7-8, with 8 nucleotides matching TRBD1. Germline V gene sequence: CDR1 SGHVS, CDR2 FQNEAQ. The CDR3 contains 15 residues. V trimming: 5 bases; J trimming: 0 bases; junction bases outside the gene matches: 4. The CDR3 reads CASSTWTGSTDTQYF. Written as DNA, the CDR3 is TGTGCCAGCAGCACGTGGACAGGGAGCACAGATACGCAGTATTTT. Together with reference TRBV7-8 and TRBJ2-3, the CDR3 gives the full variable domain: GAGVSQSPRYKVAKRGQDVALRCDPISGHVSLFWYQQALGQGPEFLTYFQNEAQLDKSGLPSDRFFAERPEGSVSTLKIQRTQQEDSAVYLCASSTWTGSTDTQYFGPGTRLTVL.

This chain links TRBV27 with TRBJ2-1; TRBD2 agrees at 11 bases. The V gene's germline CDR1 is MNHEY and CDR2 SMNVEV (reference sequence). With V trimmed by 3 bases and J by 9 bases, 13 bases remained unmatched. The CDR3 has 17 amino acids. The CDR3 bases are TGTGCCAGCAGTTTCCGGGGCGGGGTAGCGGGAGGGCGTGAGCAGTTCTTC. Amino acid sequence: CASSFRGGVAGGREQFF.

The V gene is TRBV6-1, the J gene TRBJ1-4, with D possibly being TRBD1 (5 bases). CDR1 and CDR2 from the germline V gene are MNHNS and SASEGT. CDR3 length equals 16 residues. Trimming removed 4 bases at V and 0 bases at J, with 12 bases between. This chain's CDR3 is CASSVIQGATNEKLFF. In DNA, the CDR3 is TGTGCCAGCAGTGTCATCCAGGGTGCAACTAATGAAAAACTGTTTTTT.

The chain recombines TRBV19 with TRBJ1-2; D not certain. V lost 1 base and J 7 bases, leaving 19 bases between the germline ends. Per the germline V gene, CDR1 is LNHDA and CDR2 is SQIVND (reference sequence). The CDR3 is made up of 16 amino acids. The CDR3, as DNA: TGTGCCAGTAGTATAGGGGCCCTGGTCCAATCTTCTGGCTACACCTTC. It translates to CASSIGALVQSSGYTF.

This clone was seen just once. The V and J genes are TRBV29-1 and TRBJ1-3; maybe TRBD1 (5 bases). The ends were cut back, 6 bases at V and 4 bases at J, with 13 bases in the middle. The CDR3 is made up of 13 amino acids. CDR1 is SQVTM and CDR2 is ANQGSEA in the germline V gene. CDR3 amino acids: CSVGPGEGNTIYF. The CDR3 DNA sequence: TGCAGCGTGGGGCCTGGGGAAGGAAACACCATATATTTT.

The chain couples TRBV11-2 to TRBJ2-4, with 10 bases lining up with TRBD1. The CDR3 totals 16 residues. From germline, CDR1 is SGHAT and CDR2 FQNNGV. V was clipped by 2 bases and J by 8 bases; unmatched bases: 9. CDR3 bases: TGTGCCAGCAGCTTAATCGCGACAGGGGGCAGATACATTCAGTACTTC. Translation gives CASSLIATGGRYIQYF.

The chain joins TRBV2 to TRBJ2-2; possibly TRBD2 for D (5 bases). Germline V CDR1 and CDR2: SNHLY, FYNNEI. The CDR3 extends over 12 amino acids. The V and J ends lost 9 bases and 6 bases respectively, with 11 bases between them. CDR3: CASTERAGELFF. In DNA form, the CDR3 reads TGTGCCAGTACAGAGAGGGCCGGGGAGCTGTTTTTT.

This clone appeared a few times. The DNA for the CDR3 is TGTGCCATCAGTGATGGCGCGGGGAAACAGCCCCAGCATTTT. Its translation is CAISDGAGKQPQHF. The chain uses TRBV10-3 and TRBJ1-5; D is undetermined. CDR1 and CDR2 from the germline V gene are ENHRY and SYGVKD. This CDR3 has 14 amino acids. Between the trimmed V and J ends, which lost 3 bases and 7 bases, there was a span of 13 bases.

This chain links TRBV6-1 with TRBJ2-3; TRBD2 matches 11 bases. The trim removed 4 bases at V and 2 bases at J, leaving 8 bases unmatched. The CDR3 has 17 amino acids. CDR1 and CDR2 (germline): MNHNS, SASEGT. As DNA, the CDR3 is TGTGCCAGCAGTGCGCCCCGGACTAGCGGGTACACAGATACGCAGTATTTT. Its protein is CASSAPRTSGYTDTQYF.

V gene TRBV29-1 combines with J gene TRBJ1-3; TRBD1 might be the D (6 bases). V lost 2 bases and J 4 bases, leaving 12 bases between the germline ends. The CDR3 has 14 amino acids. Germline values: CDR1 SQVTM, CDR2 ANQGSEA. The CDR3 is CSVEIWGQGNTIYF. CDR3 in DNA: TGCAGCGTTGAAATTTGGGGGCAAGGAAACACCATATATTTT.

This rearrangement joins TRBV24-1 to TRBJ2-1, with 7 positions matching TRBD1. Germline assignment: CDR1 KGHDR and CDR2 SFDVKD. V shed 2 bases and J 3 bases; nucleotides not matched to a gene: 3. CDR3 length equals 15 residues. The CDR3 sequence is CATSDSGTVYNEQFF. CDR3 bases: TGTGCCACCAGTGATTCAGGGACAGTCTACAATGAGCAGTTCTTC.

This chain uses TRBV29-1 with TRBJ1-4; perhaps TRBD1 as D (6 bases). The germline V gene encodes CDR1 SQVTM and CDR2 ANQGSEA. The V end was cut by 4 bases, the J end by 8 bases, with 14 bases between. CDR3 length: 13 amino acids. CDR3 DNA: TGCAGCGTTGGCGGCAGGGGAAGGGAAAAACTGTTTTTT. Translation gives CSVGGRGREKLFF.

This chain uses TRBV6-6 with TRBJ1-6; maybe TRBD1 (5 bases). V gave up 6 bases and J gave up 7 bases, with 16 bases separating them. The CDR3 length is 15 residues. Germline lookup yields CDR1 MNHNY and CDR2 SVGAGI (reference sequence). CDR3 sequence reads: CASSPGWGGNSPLHF. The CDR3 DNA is TGTGCCAGCAGCCCAGGGTGGGGAGGGAATTCACCCCTCCACTTT.

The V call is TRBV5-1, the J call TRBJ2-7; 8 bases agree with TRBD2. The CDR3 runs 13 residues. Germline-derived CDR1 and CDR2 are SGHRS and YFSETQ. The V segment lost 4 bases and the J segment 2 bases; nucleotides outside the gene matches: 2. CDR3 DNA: TGCGCCAGCAGCGAGGGACTAGCCTACGAGCAGTACTTC. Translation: CASSEGLAYEQYF.

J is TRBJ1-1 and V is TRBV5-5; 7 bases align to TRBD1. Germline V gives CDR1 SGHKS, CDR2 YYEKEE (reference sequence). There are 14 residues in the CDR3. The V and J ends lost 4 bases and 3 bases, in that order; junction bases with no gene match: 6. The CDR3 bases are TGTGCCAGCAGCCGACAGGGCGGGGACACTGAAGCTTTCTTT. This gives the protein CASSRQGGDTEAFF. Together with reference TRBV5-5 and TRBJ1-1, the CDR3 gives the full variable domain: DAGVTQSPTHLIKTRGQQVTLRCSPISGHKSVSWYQQVLGQGPQFIFQYYEKEERGRGNFPDRFSARQFPNYSSELNVNALLLGDSALYLCASSRQGGDTEAFFGQGTRLTVV.

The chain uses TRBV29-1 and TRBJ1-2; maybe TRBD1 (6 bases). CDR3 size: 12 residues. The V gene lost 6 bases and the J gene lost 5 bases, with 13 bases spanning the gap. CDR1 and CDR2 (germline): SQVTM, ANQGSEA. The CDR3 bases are TGCAGCGTCCTAGGACAGCGATATGGCTACACCTTC. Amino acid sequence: CSVLGQRYGYTF.

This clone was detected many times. The CDR3, as DNA: TGTGCCAGCAGCTTCGTCGGACAGTCTGTCTATGGCTACACCTTC. It codes for CASSFVGQSVYGYTF. The chain employs TRBV5-4 and TRBJ1-2; D possibly corresponds to TRBD1 (6 bases). Trimming left V 2 bases short and J 4 bases short, with 15 bases between. The CDR3 contains 15 residues. CDR1 is SGHNT and CDR2 is YYREEE in the germline V gene (reference sequence).

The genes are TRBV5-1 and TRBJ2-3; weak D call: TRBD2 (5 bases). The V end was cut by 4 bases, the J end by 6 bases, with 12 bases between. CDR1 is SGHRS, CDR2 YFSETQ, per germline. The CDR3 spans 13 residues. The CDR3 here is CASSPSSGDTQYF. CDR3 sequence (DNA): TGCGCCAGCAGCCCTAGTTCGGGGGATACGCAGTATTTT. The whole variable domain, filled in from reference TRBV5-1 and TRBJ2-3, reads KAGVTQTPRYLIKTRGQQVTLSCSPISGHRSVSWYQQTPGQGLQFLFEYFSETQRNKGNFPGRFSGRQFSNSRSEMNVSTLELGDSALYLCASSPSSGDTQYFGPGTRLTVL.

The CDR3 spells CASSVSGITYEQYF. In DNA, the CDR3 is TGTGCCAGCAGCGTGTCCGGGATTACTTACGAGCAGTACTTC. V and J are TRBV9 and TRBJ2-7, with a weak D call TRBD2 (5 bases). V lost 2 bases, J lost 4 bases, and 13 bases lay in between. The CDR3 runs 14 residues. The germline gives CDR1 SGDLS, CDR2 YYNGEE.

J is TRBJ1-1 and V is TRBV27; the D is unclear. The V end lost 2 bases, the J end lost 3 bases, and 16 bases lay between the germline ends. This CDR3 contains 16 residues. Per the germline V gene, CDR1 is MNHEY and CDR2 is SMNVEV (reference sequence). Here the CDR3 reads CASSLRKNSKYTEAFF. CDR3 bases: TGTGCCAGCAGTTTACGAAAAAACAGCAAATACACTGAAGCTTTCTTT.

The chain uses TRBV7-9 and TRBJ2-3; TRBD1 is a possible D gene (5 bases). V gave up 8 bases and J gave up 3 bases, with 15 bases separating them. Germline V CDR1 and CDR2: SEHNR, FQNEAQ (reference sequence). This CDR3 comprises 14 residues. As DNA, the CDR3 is TGTGCCAGCGAGGTGCAGGGATGGACAGATACGCAGTATTTT. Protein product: CASEVQGWTDTQYF.

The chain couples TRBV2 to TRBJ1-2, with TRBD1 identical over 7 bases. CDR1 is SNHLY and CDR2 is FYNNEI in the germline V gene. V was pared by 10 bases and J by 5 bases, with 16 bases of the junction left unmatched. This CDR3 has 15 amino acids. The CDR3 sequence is CANYLRARGSYGYTF. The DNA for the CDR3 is TGTGCCAACTACCTCAGGGCCAGGGGGTCTTATGGCTACACCTTC.